This TCR beta chain was captured by sequencing in a study of response to subunit inactivated influenza vaccine. TCRdb used MiXCR to reprocess the RT-PCR reads, holding one entry per CDR3 protein. Of around 580,000 distinct CDR3 sequences listed, about 10% are singletons. V was shortened by 4 bases and J by 1 base, with 17 bases between the two germline ends. Germline V gene sequence: CDR1 SGHRS, CDR2 YFSETQ. The CDR3 covers 17 residues. The material was PBMCs from blood, obtained on the day of vaccination. The sequence was obtained from a man aged 50 or older who received an inactivated influenza vaccine. This chain links TRBV5-1 with TRBJ2-2, with D perhaps TRBD2 (7 bases). The CDR3 DNA reads TGCGCCAGCAGCGGGGGGGCTGGACGGCTGAACACCGGGGAGCTGTTTTTT. Translated, it gives CASSGGAGRLNTGELFF.